This T cell receptor beta chain was profiled in a study of T cell repertoires in cytomegalovirus infection. Study-wide context: Matching HLA type and CMV infection were both indicated by public TCR beta signatures.

Study outcomes and limitations: HLA-C-restricted CMV clonotypes gave the most frequent clonotype in two of eight donors.

This clonotype has only a few counts. Its antigen remains unknown. V was cut by 3 bases and J by 4 bases, with 19 bases left in between. Looked up from germline, CDR1 is DFQATT and CDR2 is SNEGSKA (reference sequence). This CDR3 contains 16 residues. TCRdb re-derived calls from the reads in MiXCR, one entry per CDR3 protein. The sample has fewer than 950,000 distinct CDR3 sequences; less than 35% are singletons. The chain recombines TRBV20-1 with TRBJ1-5; D may be TRBD1 (5 bases). Here the sequenced sample was cultured CD8+ T cells from PBMCs, taken from culture after CMV antigen stimulation. The TCR sequence derives from a human donor in good health (CMV status not recorded). Some clones in this sample may be carry-over from other donors' samples. The CDR3 coding sequence is TGCAGTGCTAGGCCCCCGGTAGGGTGGGGGAATCAGCCCCAGCATTTT. This gives the protein CSARPPVGWGNQPQHF.